This section outlines one TCR beta chain sequence together with its context. This sample was included in a study of control samples from healthy donors and cancer patients. Clones were read by immunoSEQ multiplex PCR, and TCRdb kept only the in-frame ones, dropping some. This sample yields 130,000 or so clones, of which more than 70% are seen a single time; 2.9% belongs to the top ten. The V and J ends lost 4 bases and 5 bases respectively, with 5 bases between them. The germline CDR1 and CDR2 sequences are SQVTM and ANQGSEA. The CDR3 extends over 10 amino acids. The chain recombines TRBV29-1 with TRBJ1-1; no firm D call. What was sequenced was blood. The TCR comes from a man in his fifties or sixties in good health. The CDR3 here is CSVAQTEAFF. CDR3 DNA sequence: TGCAGCGTTGCGCAGACTGAAGCTTTCTTT.